This entry lists 21 T cell receptor beta chains sequenced from one sample in a study of long-term antiretroviral therapy in people with HIV. The assay, immunoSEQ v3.0, was run at survey level. Measured with immunoSEQ multiplex PCR; TCRdb has only the in-frame clones, and not every one. The table records 20,000 to 25,000 clones, under 85% of them present only once. This sample comprised unsorted PBMCs, obtained 1.1 years before starting antiretroviral therapy. These receptors all come from a woman in her thirties or forties with HIV.

The chain joins TRBV11-2 to TRBJ2-5; D gene uncertain. CDR3 length: 14 residues. V lost 5 bases to trimming and J lost 0 bases, with 10 bases between them. Looked up from germline, CDR1 is SGHAT and CDR2 is FQNNGV. The CDR3 DNA is TGTGCCAGCAGCCTTGACCGGTACCAAGAGACCCAGTACTTC. Translating it yields CASSLDRYQETQYF.

This chain joins TRBV6-5 and TRBJ2-7, with 7 bases that match TRBD2. Trimming took 10 bases from V and 4 from J; bases not matched to a gene: 4. The germline CDR1 and CDR2 sequences are MNHEY and SVGAGI. The CDR3 has 11 amino acids. The CDR3 nucleotides read TGTGCCACCGGGGGGTTTTACGAGCAGTACTTC. This gives the protein CATGGFYEQYF.

Here the CDR3 reads CSVEDYRGSNTEAFF. The DNA for the CDR3 is TGCAGCGTTGAAGATTATAGGGGATCGAACACTGAAGCTTTCTTT. The chain employs TRBV29-1 and TRBJ1-1; D might be TRBD1 (5 bases). Germline V CDR1 and CDR2: SQVTM, ANQGSEA. Trimming removed 0 bases at V and 1 base at J, with 12 bases between. The CDR3 has 15 residues.

The chain combines TRBV18 with TRBJ2-1; the match to TRBD2 covers 8 bases. The trim removed 3 bases at V and 2 bases at J, leaving 6 bases unmatched. The CDR3 covers 16 residues. CDR1 and CDR2 from the germline V gene are KGHSH and LQKENI. The chain's CDR3 is CASSPTGGGPYNEQFF. CDR3 in DNA: TGTGCCAGCTCACCCACGGGCGGGGGGCCCTACAATGAGCAGTTCTTC.

This clone was recorded only once. The CDR3 DNA is TGTGCCACCAGCAGGGACAGGGGATTCACAGATACGCAGTATTTT. Translated, it gives CATSRDRGFTDTQYF. The chain couples TRBV15 to TRBJ2-3; TRBD1 matches 9 bases. Trimming at V came to 3 bases and at J to 2 bases, leaving 3 bases not matched to a gene. This CDR3 is 15 amino acids long. The germline gives CDR1 LNHNV, CDR2 YYDKDF (reference sequence).

The genes are TRBV21-1 and TRBJ2-2. TRBV21-1 is shown as a pseudogene. The CDR3 consists of 12 residues. DNA for the CDR3: TGTGCCAGCAGCAAGGGATCCGGGGAGCTGTTTTTT. Encoded protein: CASSKGSGELFF.

The V gene is TRBV2, the J gene TRBJ1-1; no clear D. V dropped 7 bases and J dropped 0 bases, with 6 bases sitting between them. Germline-derived CDR1 and CDR2 are SNHLY and FYNNEI. There are 12 residues in the CDR3. The CDR3 coding sequence is TGTGCCAGCACCCCCCTGAACACTGAAGCTTTCTTT. It codes for CASTPLNTEAFF. Full variable domain (rest looked up from reference TRBV2 and TRBJ1-1): EPEVTQTPSHQVTQMGQEVILRCVPISNHLYFYWYRQILGQKVEFLVSFYNNEISEKSEIFDDQFSVERPDGSNFTLKIRSTKLEDSAMYFCASTPLNTEAFFGQGTRLTVV.

This clone was observed a handful of times. This CDR3 is CASSPLQGASYEQYF. CDR3 coding DNA: TGTGCCAGCTCACCATTACAGGGGGCTTCCTACGAGCAGTACTTC. The chain joins TRBV18 to TRBJ2-7; 9 bases match TRBD1. V was clipped by 2 bases and J by 1 base; unmatched bases: 3. CDR1 is KGHSH and CDR2 is LQKENI in the germline V gene. This CDR3 region has 15 residues.

CDR3 in DNA: TGCGCCAGCGGACGAGGAGCGGAGACCGCCTACAATGAGCAGTTCTTC. Protein sequence: CASGRGAETAYNEQFF. The chain combines TRBV5-1 with TRBJ2-1; perhaps TRBD2 as D (5 bases). The CDR3 length is 16 residues. V gave up 7 bases and J gave up 2 bases, with 19 bases separating them. Germline CDR1 and CDR2: SGHRS and YFSETQ.

The chain employs TRBV5-6 and TRBJ2-1, with D possibly matching TRBD2 (6 bases). Trimming removed 4 bases from V and 4 bases from J, with 15 bases in between. Germline V gene sequence: CDR1 SGHDT, CDR2 YYEEEE. The CDR3 has 15 residues. The CDR3 bases are TGTGCCAGCAGCGCAGGGTTTAGCGGTTACAATGAGCAGTTCTTC. This translates into CASSAGFSGYNEQFF.

The chain employs TRBV7-2 and TRBJ2-2; no clear D gene. V gave up 1 base and J gave up 1 base, with 7 bases separating them. Germline CDR1 SGHTA, CDR2 FQGNSA. The CDR3 extends over 15 amino acids. CDR3 amino acids: CASSLGLGNTGELFF. The CDR3 nucleotides are TGTGCCAGCAGCTTAGGGCTAGGGAACACCGGGGAGCTGTTTTTT.

The chain has TRBV7-9 and TRBJ2-7; 7 nucleotides align to TRBD2. Germline V gives CDR1 SEHNR, CDR2 FQNEAQ (reference sequence). Trimming removed 5 bases from V and 4 bases from J; junction bases left unmatched: 8. The CDR3 contains 14 residues. The CDR3 nucleotides are TGTGCCAGCAGCGACCTCGGGGGAGGGTACGAGCAGTACTTC. Translated: CASSDLGGGYEQYF.

The chain combines TRBV6-5 with TRBJ1-2; weak D call: TRBD1 (6 bases). V lost 2 bases and J lost 0, with 10 bases in between. This CDR3 has 15 residues. Germline values: CDR1 MNHEY, CDR2 SVGAGI. CDR3 in DNA: TGTGCCAGCAGTTACGGGGGCAGGGCTAACTATGGCTACACCTTC. Protein sequence: CASSYGGRANYGYTF.

The rearrangement joins TRBV29-1 to TRBJ1-2, with 8 bases aligning to TRBD1. Germline trimming cut 5 bases from V and 4 bases from J; bases unmatched to any gene: 3. CDR3 length equals 12 residues. CDR1 and CDR2 from the germline V gene are SQVTM and ANQGSEA. The CDR3 bases are TGCAGCGTTTTAACAGGGGGCTATGGCTACACCTTC. This translates into CSVLTGGYGYTF.

Only a few counts were recorded for this clone. The chain is built from TRBV29-1 and TRBJ2-7, with D maybe TRBD1 (7 bases). The CDR3 runs 16 residues. Trimming shortened V by 4 bases and J by 4 bases, and 23 bases separated the two germline ends. Germline CDR1 is SQVTM and CDR2 is ANQGSEA. The CDR3 nucleotides are TGCAGCGTTGCCGGTGCGGCAGGGGGGCCGGAATACGAGCAGTACTTC. Protein sequence: CSVAGAAGGPEYEQYF.

The V gene is TRBV29-1, the J gene TRBJ2-1; 7 nucleotides line up with TRBD2. Unmatched junction bases numbered 12, after V lost 6 bases and J lost 4 bases. The CDR3 is 15 amino acids. The germline V gene encodes CDR1 SQVTM and CDR2 ANQGSEA. The CDR3 spells CSVNHLRGEYNEQFF. In DNA form, the CDR3 reads TGCAGCGTCAACCACTTACGGGGGGAATACAATGAGCAGTTCTTC.

The table lists this clone with a few counts. J is TRBJ2-5 and V is TRBV5-8; no definite D call. The CDR3 consists of 13 residues. Deletions cut 0 bases from V and 5 bases from J, with 8 bases between. Germline V CDR1 and CDR2: SGHTS, YDEGEE. CDR3 in DNA: TGTGCCAGCAGCTTGGCGGGTGTTGAGACCCAGTACTTC. It encodes CASSLAGVETQYF.

The rearrangement joins TRBV7-5 to TRBJ2-7; the table's D gene call, TRBD2, was not cross checked with the DNA. TRBV7-5 is marked as a pseudogene. This CDR3 has 15 amino acids. CDR3 sequence (DNA): TGTGTCAGAAGCTTCCTGAGGACTAGCGGGAGCTTCAAGTACTTC. Translated: CVRSFLRTSGSFKYF.

The chain couples TRBV11-2 to TRBJ1-1; D is uncertain. The V gene lost 6 bases and the J gene lost 1 base, with 12 bases spanning the gap. In germline, CDR1 is SGHAT, CDR2 FQNNGV. This CDR3 comprises 14 residues. This CDR3 is CASSHGRKNTEAFF. In DNA, the CDR3 is TGTGCCAGCAGTCACGGGAGAAAGAACACTGAAGCTTTCTTT. Full variable domain (missing parts from reference TRBV11-2 and TRBJ1-1): EAGVAQSPRYKIIEKRQSVAFWCNPISGHATLYWYQQILGQGPKLLIQFQNNGVVDDSQLPKDRFSAERLKGVDSTLKIQPAKLEDSAVYLCASSHGRKNTEAFFGQGTRLTVV.

The chain uses TRBV11-2 and TRBJ2-1; D is undetermined. The CDR3 is 15 residues long. Germline CDR1 SGHAT, CDR2 FQNNGV. V was trimmed by 5 bases and J by 0 bases, leaving 11 bases between them. CDR3 loop: CASSPLESSYNEQFF. DNA for the CDR3: TGTGCCAGCAGCCCCCTGGAAAGCTCCTACAATGAGCAGTTCTTC.

J is TRBJ1-2 and V is TRBV29-1, with a possible D match to TRBD1 (5 bases). The CDR3 runs 14 residues. Germline CDR1 reads SQVTM; CDR2 reads ANQGSEA. The ends were cut back, 4 bases at V and 3 bases at J, with 15 bases in the middle. The CDR3 reads CSVVNKGSHYGYTF. The DNA for the CDR3 is TGCAGCGTTGTGAACAAGGGGAGTCACTATGGCTACACCTTC.